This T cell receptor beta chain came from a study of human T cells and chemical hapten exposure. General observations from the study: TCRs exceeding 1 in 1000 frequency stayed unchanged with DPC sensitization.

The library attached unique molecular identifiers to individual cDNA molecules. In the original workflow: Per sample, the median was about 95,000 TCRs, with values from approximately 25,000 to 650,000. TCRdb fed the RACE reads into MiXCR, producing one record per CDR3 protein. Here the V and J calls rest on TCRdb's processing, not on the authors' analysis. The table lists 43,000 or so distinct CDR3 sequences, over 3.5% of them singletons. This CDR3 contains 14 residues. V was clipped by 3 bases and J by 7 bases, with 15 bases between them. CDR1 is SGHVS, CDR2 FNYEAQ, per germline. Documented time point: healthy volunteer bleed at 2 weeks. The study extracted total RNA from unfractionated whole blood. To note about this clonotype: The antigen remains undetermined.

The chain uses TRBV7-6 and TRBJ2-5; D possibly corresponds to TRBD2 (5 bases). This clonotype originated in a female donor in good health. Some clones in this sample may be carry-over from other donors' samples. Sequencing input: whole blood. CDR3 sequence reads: CASSLRVLGATQYF. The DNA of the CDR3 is TGTGCCAGCAGCTTGAGGGTTTTGGGAGCGACCCAGTACTTC.